A single sample gave rise to the 21 T cell receptor beta chains below, sequenced in a study of response to subunit inactivated influenza vaccine. TCRdb redid the calling of the RT-PCR reads with MiXCR, one entry per CDR3 protein. This table has a few hundred thousand distinct CDR3 sequences, 14% appearing once. The material sequenced was PBMCs from blood, taken roughly 13 days after vaccination. Receptor source: a man aged 45-60 years who received an inactivated influenza vaccine.

This clonotype was counted ten times or more. The rearrangement links TRBV6-2 or TRBV6-3 to TRBJ2-5; D gene unclear. Between the trimmed V and J ends, which lost 2 bases and 1 base, there was a span of 8 bases. Germline V lookup: CDR1 MNHEY, CDR2 SVGEGT. This CDR3 is 14 amino acids long. The CDR3 reads CASSYEDGQETQYF. The DNA for the CDR3 is TGTGCCAGCAGTTACGAGGACGGCCAAGAGACCCAGTACTTC.

This clonotype turned up a few times. This rearrangement joins TRBV9 to TRBJ1-5, with D perhaps TRBD1 (5 bases). Trimming removed 0 bases from V and 7 bases from J, with 11 bases in between. Germline-derived CDR1 and CDR2 are SGDLS and YYNGEE. CDR3 length: 14 residues. The CDR3: CASSVGAGFQPQHF. The CDR3 bases are TGTGCCAGCAGCGTAGGGGCAGGGTTCCAGCCCCAGCATTTT. The entire variable domain, with the rest obtained from reference TRBV9 and TRBJ1-5, is as follows: DSGVTQTPKHLITATGQRVTLRCSPRSGDLSVYWYQQSLDQGLQFLIQYYNGEERAKGNILERFSAQQFPDLHSELNLSSLELGDSALYFCASSVGAGFQPQHFGDGTRLSIL.

The chain couples TRBV12-3 or TRBV12-4 to TRBJ1-2; TRBD1 matches 8 bases. This CDR3 has 14 amino acids. V lost 3 bases, J lost 6 bases, and 6 bases stayed unmatched. CDR3 bases: TGTGCCAGCAGTTTGCGGCGGACAGGGAATGGCTACACCTTC. Translated, it gives CASSLRRTGNGYTF.

The sample holds a few counts of this clonotype. This chain connects TRBV20-1 to TRBJ2-5; weak D call: TRBD1 (6 bases). The V gene's germline CDR1 is DFQATT and CDR2 SNEGSKA (reference sequence). Trimming left V 3 bases short and J 2 bases short, with 16 bases between. There are 15 residues in the CDR3. The CDR3: CSASPRTAQQETQYF. For the CDR3, the DNA is TGCAGTGCTAGTCCCCGGACAGCGCAACAAGAGACCCAGTACTTC.

This clonotype appeared a few times. The gene calls are TRBV20-1 and TRBJ2-7; D may correspond to TRBD1 or TRBD2 (5 bases each). The CDR3 runs to 16 residues. Deletions cut 0 bases from V and 3 bases from J, with 18 bases between. Looked up from germline, CDR1 is DFQATT and CDR2 is SNEGSKA (reference sequence). CDR3 residues: CSARDSRRGVLYEQYF. CDR3 coding DNA: TGCAGTGCTAGAGATTCCCGCCGGGGCGTACTCTACGAGCAGTACTTC.

This clonotype was observed a handful of times. The J gene is TRBJ2-7, the V gene TRBV7-2, with 8 bases fitting TRBD2. Trimming at V came to 1 base and at J to 4 bases, leaving 6 bases not matched to a gene. CDR1 SGHTA and CDR2 FQGNSA come from the germline V gene. This CDR3 has 15 residues. In DNA, the CDR3 is TGTGCCAGCAGCTTAGAAGCGGGAGAGGTATACGAGCAGTACTTC. Translation: CASSLEAGEVYEQYF.

This clonotype was observed many times. The V and J genes are TRBV7-8 and TRBJ2-5; 11 bases fit TRBD2. The CDR3 spans 15 residues. The ends lost 5 bases at V and 1 base at J; junction bases unmatched: 3. Germline-derived CDR1 and CDR2 are SGHVS and FQNEAQ. The CDR3 DNA sequence: TGTGCCAGCAGCCATAGCGGGAGGGCCCAAGAGACCCAGTACTTC. Protein sequence: CASSHSGRAQETQYF.

The chain uses TRBV20-1 and TRBJ2-2, with 10 positions matching TRBD1. Germline CDR1 DFQATT, CDR2 SNEGSKA (reference sequence). The V gene end was trimmed by 2 bases and the J gene end by 1 base; junction bases not matched to a gene: 4. There are 16 residues in the CDR3. CDR3 sequence: CSARRTGGLNTGELFF. CDR3 coding DNA: TGCAGTGCTAGACGGACAGGGGGTCTGAACACCGGGGAGCTGTTTTTT.

This clonotype was picked up a small number of times. V gene TRBV7-2 combines with J gene TRBJ2-1, with 7 bases aligning to TRBD2. V gave up 1 base and J gave up 5 bases; unmatched junction bases: 2. Germline V gene data show CDR1 as SGHTA and CDR2 as FQGNSA. The CDR3 contains 14 residues. CDR3 nucleotides: TGTGCCAGCAGCTTAGGTGGGAGGGACAATGAGCAGTTCTTC. Translated, it gives CASSLGGRDNEQFF.

This chain links TRBV5-1 with TRBJ2-2; D remains ambiguous. V was pared by 4 bases and J by 6 bases, with 19 bases between. The CDR3 is made up of 16 amino acids. Per the germline V gene, CDR1 is SGHRS and CDR2 is YFSETQ. CDR3 region: CASSLRTGVGAGELFF. CDR3 DNA sequence: TGCGCCAGCAGCCTGAGGACCGGAGTTGGCGCCGGGGAGCTGTTTTTT.

The V call is TRBV7-9, the J call TRBJ1-2; no clear D. Germline CDR1 is SEHNR and CDR2 is FQNEAQ (reference sequence). V shed 5 bases and J shed 0 bases, with 13 bases lying between them. The CDR3 has 15 amino acids. For the CDR3, the DNA is TGTGCCAGCAGCCGCGTGGCAGCGGCTAACTATGGCTACACCTTC. Translation: CASSRVAAANYGYTF.

This clonotype was detected a few times. The J gene is TRBJ2-1, the V gene TRBV5-1; D is perhaps TRBD1 (6 bases). Germline V gene sequence: CDR1 SGHRS, CDR2 YFSETQ. V lost 0 bases and J 9 bases, leaving 13 bases between the germline ends. The CDR3 is 14 residues long. The CDR3 spells CASSLDSEGVEQFF. DNA of the CDR3: TGCGCCAGCAGCTTGGATAGTGAGGGGGTTGAGCAGTTCTTC.

The CDR3 DNA sequence: TGTGCCAGCAGTACTCCCGGGAACACTGAAGCTTTCTTT. Translated, it gives CASSTPGNTEAFF. The J gene is TRBJ1-1, the V gene TRBV6-5, with unresolved D. The CDR3 runs 13 residues. Between the trimmed V and J ends, which lost 5 bases and 1 base, there was a span of 8 bases. CDR1 and CDR2 (germline): MNHEY, SVGAGI.

V usage is TRBV24-1 and J usage is TRBJ1-2, with D possibly being TRBD1 (6 bases). Between the trimmed V and J ends, which lost 3 bases and 6 bases, there was a span of 19 bases. Germline V gene sequence: CDR1 KGHDR, CDR2 SFDVKD. CDR3 length equals 16 residues. Here the CDR3 DNA reads TGTGCCACCAGTGATCCGACGGCAGGGGTCTTCGATGGCTACACCTTC. Translation gives CATSDPTAGVFDGYTF.

In its sample, this clonotype was seen a few times. The J gene is TRBJ2-7, the V gene TRBV20-1, with 7 bases fitting TRBD2. From germline, CDR1 is DFQATT and CDR2 SNEGSKA (reference sequence). With V trimmed by 1 base and J by 3 bases, 3 bases remained unmatched. The CDR3 extends over 13 amino acids. CDR3: CSARVGGIYEQYF. The CDR3, as DNA: TGCAGTGCTAGAGTGGGGGGGATCTACGAGCAGTACTTC.

This clonotype was picked up a small number of times. V and J are TRBV28 and TRBJ2-5; D is unresolved. CDR1 and CDR2 (germline): MDHEN, SYDVKM. The CDR3 sequence is 15 residues long. V was clipped by 7 bases and J by 2 bases, with 17 bases between them. The CDR3 region is CASMAGHLSQETQYF. The CDR3 nucleotides are TGTGCCAGCATGGCAGGCCATTTGTCACAAGAGACCCAGTACTTC.

This clonotype occurred a few times. CDR3 sequence (DNA): TGTGCCAGCAGCGTACAGACAGGGTCCTACGAGCAGTACTTC. Residues: CASSVQTGSYEQYF. The V and J genes are TRBV11-1 and TRBJ2-7; TRBD1 aligns across 7 bases. V was clipped by 5 bases and J by 1 base; unmatched bases: 5. CDR3 length: 14 residues. From germline, CDR1 is SGHAT and CDR2 FQDESV (reference sequence).

The chain couples TRBV6-5 to TRBJ2-5; 7 nucleotides match TRBD1. Germline loops: CDR1 MNHEY, CDR2 SVGAGI. V lost 2 bases to trimming and J lost 5 bases; unmatched junction nucleotides: 8. The CDR3 contains 15 residues. This chain's CDR3 is CASSYDEGARETQYF. DNA of the CDR3: TGTGCCAGCAGTTACGATGAGGGGGCGAGGGAGACCCAGTACTTC.

The chain carries TRBV28 and TRBJ2-7, with 7 bases lining up with TRBD1. CDR1 MDHEN and CDR2 SYDVKM come from the germline V gene. The junction had 8 bases not matched to a gene; V was cut back by 6 bases and J by 6 bases. This CDR3 has 13 amino acids. The CDR3 protein is CASSMTGWGEQYF. The DNA of the CDR3 is TGTGCCAGCAGCATGACAGGGTGGGGCGAGCAGTACTTC.

The chain carries TRBV20-1 and TRBJ2-3, with TRBD1 as a possible D gene (5 bases). V was pared by 3 bases and J by 2 bases, with 15 bases between. The CDR3 is 15 residues long. Per the germline V gene, CDR1 is DFQATT and CDR2 is SNEGSKA (reference sequence). In DNA form, the CDR3 reads TGCAGTGCTAGCGGGCAGGGTCCCTTCACAGATACGCAGTATTTT. It translates to CSASGQGPFTDTQYF.

This clonotype was found a few times. J is TRBJ2-5 and V is TRBV7-2; the D gene is possibly TRBD1 (6 bases). Per germline, CDR1 SGHTA and CDR2 FQGNSA. CDR3 length equals 13 residues. The V gene lost 5 bases and the J gene lost 1 base, with 8 bases spanning the gap. The CDR3 spells CASSQGPQETQYF. CDR3 sequence (DNA): TGTGCCAGCAGCCAGGGGCCCCAAGAGACCCAGTACTTC. Complete variable domain (other parts from reference TRBV7-2 and TRBJ2-5): GAGVSQSPSNKVTEKGKDVELRCDPISGHTALYWYRQSLGQGLEFLIYFQGNSAPDKSGLPSDRFSAERTGGSVSTLTIQRTQQEDSAVYLCASSQGPQETQYFGPGTRLLVL.